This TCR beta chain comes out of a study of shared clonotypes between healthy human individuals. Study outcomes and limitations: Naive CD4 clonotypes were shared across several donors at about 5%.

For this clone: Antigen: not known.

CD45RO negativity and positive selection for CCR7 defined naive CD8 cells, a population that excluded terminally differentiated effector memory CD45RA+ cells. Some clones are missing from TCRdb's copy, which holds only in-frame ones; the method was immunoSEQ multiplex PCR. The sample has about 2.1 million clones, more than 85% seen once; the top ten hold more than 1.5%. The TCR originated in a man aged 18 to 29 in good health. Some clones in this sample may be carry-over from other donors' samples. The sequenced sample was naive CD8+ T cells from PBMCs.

The CDR3 DNA reads as TGTGCCAGCAGTTCTCTAGCGTTGGTCTACAATGAGCAGTTCTTC. It yields the protein CASSSLALVYNEQFF. The chain has TRBV27 and TRBJ2-1, with D maybe TRBD2 (6 bases). The germline V gene encodes CDR1 MNHEY and CDR2 SMNVEV (reference sequence). V gave up 4 bases and J gave up 3 bases, with 13 bases separating them. The CDR3 runs 15 residues.